This T cell receptor (beta chain) was profiled in a study of glioma-infiltrating T cells after dendritic cell vaccination. Notes on this clone: Its antigen remains unidentified.

Study-wide points: Few patients contributed both blood and tumor specimens. Survival was not directly related to TCR clonality in these patients.

Assay used: immunoSEQ multiplex PCR; TCRdb lists only in-frame clones, some missing. Of under 35,000 clones in the sample, more than 90% were seen once. The V end lost 3 bases, the J end lost 3 bases, and 9 bases lay between the germline ends. The CDR3 loop spans 14 amino acids. Looked up from germline, CDR1 is SNHLY and CDR2 is FYNNEI. The TCR sequence derives from a human donor with glioblastoma. V usage is TRBV2 and J usage is TRBJ1-3; the D is unclear. The input for sequencing was blood, taken before dendritic cell vaccination. The CDR3 sequence: CASSERIIGNTIYF. The CDR3 bases are TGTGCCAGCAGTGAGCGGATAATTGGAAACACCATATATTTT. The whole variable domain, filled in from reference TRBV2 and TRBJ1-3, reads EPEVTQTPSHQVTQMGQEVILRCVPISNHLYFYWYRQILGQKVEFLVSFYNNEISEKSEIFDDQFSVERPDGSNFTLKIRSTKLEDSAMYFCASSERIIGNTIYFGEGSWLTVV.